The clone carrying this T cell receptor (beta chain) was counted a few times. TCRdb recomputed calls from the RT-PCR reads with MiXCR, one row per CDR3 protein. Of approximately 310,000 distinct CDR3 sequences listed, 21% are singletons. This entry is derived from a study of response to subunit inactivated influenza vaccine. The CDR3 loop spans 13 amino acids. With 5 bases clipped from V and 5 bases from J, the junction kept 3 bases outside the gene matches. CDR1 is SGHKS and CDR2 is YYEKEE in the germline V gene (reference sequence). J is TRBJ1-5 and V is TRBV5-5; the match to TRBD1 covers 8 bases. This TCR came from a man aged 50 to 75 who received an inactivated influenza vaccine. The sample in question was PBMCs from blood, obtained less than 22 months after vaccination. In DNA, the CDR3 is TGTGCCAGCAGTTCGACAGGGGATCAGCCCCAGCATTTT. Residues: CASSSTGDQPQHF.